The 10 T cell receptor beta chains listed next were all sequenced from one sample in a study of monozygotic twins with cystic fibrosis. Assay used: immunoSEQ multiplex PCR; TCRdb lists only in-frame clones, some missing. The repertoire has roughly 24,000 clones, 95% to 98% of them found once; the top ten carry around 0.15%. Sequenced sample: blood. These receptors were obtained from a girl aged 10 to 17 with cystic fibrosis.

This chain links TRBV29-1 with TRBJ2-5, with a possible D match to TRBD1 (6 bases). Trimming removed 7 bases at V and 5 bases at J, with 23 bases between. The CDR3 extends over 15 amino acids. From germline, CDR1 is SQVTM and CDR2 ANQGSEA. CDR3 loop: CSAVPQGTIGETQYF. In nucleotides, the CDR3 is TGCAGCGCAGTACCACAGGGTACTATTGGGGAGACCCAGTACTTC.

This chain uses TRBV20-1 with TRBJ2-7; D call uncertain. From germline, CDR1 is DFQATT and CDR2 SNEGSKA (reference sequence). This CDR3 is 11 amino acids long. The V gene lost 1 base and the J gene lost 6 bases, with 7 bases spanning the gap. The CDR3 spells CSARVLGEQYV. Here the CDR3 DNA reads TGCAGTGCTAGAGTATTGGGCGAGCAGTACGTC.

The chain uses TRBV27 and TRBJ1-2; TRBD1 is a possible D gene (6 bases). The CDR3 covers 15 residues. Germline V gives CDR1 MNHEY, CDR2 SMNVEV (reference sequence). With 5 bases removed from V and 7 bases from J, the gap between germline ends came to 20 bases. This CDR3 reads CASSRSPGGDFGYTF. Written as DNA, the CDR3 is TGTGCCAGCAGTAGGTCCCCCGGGGGCGACTTTGGCTACACCTTC.

This clone was seen only once. This chain uses TRBV7-9 with TRBJ1-3; D is undetermined. Trimming left V 2 bases short and J 0 bases short, with 8 bases between. The germline V gene encodes CDR1 SEHNR and CDR2 FQNEAQ (reference sequence). The CDR3 extends over 15 amino acids. The CDR3, as DNA: TGTGCCAGCAGCTTACCGGAGCTCTCTGGAAACACCATATATTTT. Translation gives CASSLPELSGNTIYF. The full variable domain, completed using reference TRBV7-9 and TRBJ1-3, is DTGVSQNPRHKITKRGQNVTFRCDPISEHNRLYWYRQTLGQGPEFLTYFQNEAQLEKSRLLSDRFSAERPKGSFSTLEIQRTEQGDSAMYLCASSLPELSGNTIYFGEGSWLTVV.

The V call is TRBV7-2, the J call TRBJ2-2; 10 positions match TRBD1. The CDR3 runs 15 residues. Germline CDR1 and CDR2: SGHTA and FQGNSA. The V gene end was trimmed by 4 bases and the J gene end by 5 bases; junction bases not matched to a gene: 4. The CDR3 DNA follows: TGTGCCAGCAGCTCACGGGACAGGGGTACCGGGGAGCTGTTTTTT. It encodes CASSSRDRGTGELFF.

The chain links TRBV29-1 to TRBJ1-1; D is perhaps TRBD1 (5 bases). The CDR3 length is 11 residues. Per germline, CDR1 SQVTM and CDR2 ANQGSEA. Trimming took off 8 bases at V and 0 bases at J, with 7 bases between the two ends. The CDR3 nucleotides read TGCAGCACGACAGTGAACACTGAAGCTTTCTTT. This codes for CSTTVNTEAFF.

The chain combines TRBV6-5 with TRBJ2-1; 7 bases align to TRBD1. Germline CDR1 reads MNHEY; CDR2 reads SVGAGI. The V segment lost 6 bases and the J segment 8 bases; nucleotides outside the gene matches: 7. This CDR3 comprises 13 residues. The CDR3 protein is CASRETGYDEQFF. Written as DNA, the CDR3 is TGTGCCAGCAGGGAGACAGGGTACGATGAGCAGTTCTTC.

This chain uses TRBV5-1 with TRBJ2-5, with no clear D. Trimming cost V 2 bases and J 1 base, with 0 bases left between them. Germline CDR1 reads SGHRS; CDR2 reads YFSETQ. This CDR3 has 11 amino acids. This chain's CDR3 is CASSFQETQYF. The CDR3 bases are TGCGCCAGCAGCTTCCAAGAGACCCAGTACTTC.

The J gene is TRBJ1-1, the V gene TRBV19; tentative D call: TRBD1 (5 bases). This CDR3 has 15 amino acids. Germline V gene lookup returns CDR1 LNHDA and CDR2 SQIVND (reference sequence). V lost 3 bases to trimming and J lost 1 base, with 12 bases between them. The CDR3 DNA sequence: TGTGCCAGTAGTATGAACAGGTGGGGGAACACTGAAGCTTTCTTT. Translated, it gives CASSMNRWGNTEAFF.

This chain links TRBV7-8 with TRBJ2-7; TRBD2 matches at 11 bases. The trim removed 6 bases at V and 4 bases at J, leaving 14 bases unmatched. Germline V gene lookup returns CDR1 SGHVS and CDR2 FQNEAQ. The CDR3 runs to 17 residues. The CDR3 is CASSGVVPGTSGYEQYF. Here the CDR3 DNA reads TGTGCCAGCAGTGGAGTAGTACCCGGGACTAGCGGTTACGAGCAGTACTTC.